The 5 T cell receptor beta chains presented below share a single source sample, sequenced in a study of T cell responses to AZD1222 COVID-19 vaccine. Using immunoSEQ multiplex PCR, the repertoire was profiled, and TCRdb retains in-frame clones only, with some absent. The sample lists 180,000 or so clones; 85% to 95% were seen once. The source material was peripheral blood, sampled 28 days after the second dose of the MenACWY control vaccine. These receptors were collected from an adult who received the MenACWY meningococcal vaccine as a control.

In this sample, this clone turned up once. The chain joins TRBV5-1 to TRBJ2-7; 15 bases line up with TRBD2. V lost 3 bases and J lost 6; bases outside the gene matches: 10. The CDR3 has 17 residues. Germline CDR1 is SGHRS and CDR2 is YFSETQ. CDR3 coding DNA: TGCGCCAGCAGCTCCGGTCGGACTAGCGGGGGGGCCTTCGAGCAGTACTTC. Its translation is CASSSGRTSGGAFEQYF.

The J gene is TRBJ1-5, the V gene TRBV7-2; D remains unclear. The germline CDR1 and CDR2 sequences are SGHTA and FQGNSA. CDR3 length: 14 amino acids. V was trimmed by 5 bases and J by 0 bases, leaving 8 bases between them. CDR3 coding DNA: TGTGCCAGCAGCATGATGAATAGCAATCAGCCCCAGCATTTT. As protein: CASSMMNSNQPQHF. The full variable domain, its missing parts supplied by reference TRBV7-2 and TRBJ1-5, is GAGVSQSPSNKVTEKGKDVELRCDPISGHTALYWYRQSLGQGLEFLIYFQGNSAPDKSGLPSDRFSAERTGGSVSTLTIQRTQQEDSAVYLCASSMMNSNQPQHFGDGTRLSIL.

The chain joins TRBV29-1 to TRBJ1-2; TRBD1 matches at 8 bases. The V and J ends lost 4 bases and 4 bases, in that order; junction bases with no gene match: 5. This CDR3 has 13 residues. Germline values: CDR1 SQVTM, CDR2 ANQGSEA. The CDR3, as DNA: TGCAGCGTTGTCAGGGGGCAGAGCTATGGCTACACCTTC. Residues: CSVVRGQSYGYTF.

A few counts support this clone. The rearrangement joins TRBV28 to TRBJ1-5; a possible D gene is TRBD1 (6 bases). V was pared by 5 bases and J by 7 bases, with 21 bases between. Germline V CDR1 and CDR2: MDHEN, SYDVKM. The CDR3 loop spans 16 amino acids. CDR3 sequence (DNA): TGTGCCAGCAGTCCCACCGGGCGGGGGCTTTGGCAGCCCCAGCATTTT. The encoded protein is CASSPTGRGLWQPQHF.

The chain has TRBV9 and TRBJ2-3; no definite D call. The CDR3 has 16 residues. The V gene's germline CDR1 is SGDLS and CDR2 YYNGEE. V shed 0 bases and J shed 2 bases, with 13 bases lying between them. The CDR3 protein is CASSVGNGVNTDTQYF. CDR3 nucleotide sequence: TGTGCCAGCAGCGTAGGCAATGGAGTAAACACAGATACGCAGTATTTT.